This passage covers 21 T cell receptor beta chains from one sample sequenced in a study of CD8 T cells in Susac syndrome. RNA totalling roughly 0.45 to 1 ug underwent reverse transcription with random hexamers. TCRdb reprocessed the immunoSEQ multiplex PCR reads via MiXCR and lists one record per CDR3 protein. There are some 240,000 distinct CDR3 sequences in the sample; almost 97% occur only once, and under 0.12% lies in the top ten. Sequencing was done on a sample of CD4+ T cells from PBMCs. Every receptor here comes from a human donor with Susac syndrome.

The chain is built from TRBV6-6 and TRBJ2-5; TRBD2 matches 7 bases. After removal of 6 bases from V and 4 bases from J, the junction contained 8 bases not matched to a gene. CDR1 MNHNY and CDR2 SVGAGI come from the germline V gene (reference sequence). CDR3 length equals 14 residues. The CDR3 region has the DNA TGTGCCAGCAGACTTGCGGGAGCATCAGAGACCCAGTACTTC. It yields the protein CASRLAGASETQYF.

The J gene is TRBJ2-7, the V gene TRBV13; TRBD1 might be the D (5 bases). The V end was cut by 5 bases, the J end by 0 bases, with 17 bases between. Germline V gene data show CDR1 as PRHDT and CDR2 as FYEKMQ (reference sequence). The CDR3 covers 16 residues. The DNA for the CDR3 is TGTGCCAGCAGCCCGATATGGGGCATTGACTCCTACGAGCAGTACTTC. Its translation is CASSPIWGIDSYEQYF.

CDR3 DNA sequence: TGTGCCAGTAGCCCCCTTGCGGCCTCCTACAATGAGCAGTTCTTC. Its translation is CASSPLAASYNEQFF. The J gene is TRBJ2-1, the V gene TRBV19; D unclear. CDR3 length equals 15 residues. The germline V gene has CDR1 LNHDA and CDR2 SQIVND (reference sequence). The germline V and J ends were trimmed by 6 bases and 0 bases, with 12 bases remaining between them.

The chain uses TRBV20-1 and TRBJ2-5, with TRBD1 identical over 9 bases. Germline V gives CDR1 DFQATT, CDR2 SNEGSKA (reference sequence). Trimming at V came to 8 bases and at J to 5 bases, leaving 9 bases not matched to a gene. The CDR3 consists of 13 residues. The DNA of the CDR3 is TGCAGTCCGATCGGACAGGGGTGGGAGACCCAGTACTTC. Amino acid sequence: CSPIGQGWETQYF.

This clonotype was picked up one time. The chain has TRBV20-1 and TRBJ1-2; no clear D gene. CDR1 and CDR2 from the germline V gene are DFQATT and SNEGSKA (reference sequence). V lost 2 bases, J lost 2 bases, and 9 bases lay in between. CDR3 length: 13 residues. This CDR3 reads CSARPGINYGYTF. CDR3 nucleotide sequence: TGCAGTGCTAGACCCGGGATCAACTATGGCTACACCTTC.

The CDR3 DNA sequence: TGCGCCAGCAGCTTGGTCTGGACAGGGACAGATACGCAGTATTTT. It is translated as CASSLVWTGTDTQYF. This chain connects TRBV5-1 to TRBJ2-3; 8 bases fit TRBD1. The junction had 3 bases not matched to a gene; V was cut back by 0 bases and J by 3 bases. CDR3 length: 15 amino acids. Per the germline V gene, CDR1 is SGHRS and CDR2 is YFSETQ.

The chain couples TRBV28 to TRBJ1-1; D ambiguous. The V gene's germline CDR1 is MDHEN and CDR2 SYDVKM. The V end was cut by 11 bases, the J end by 7 bases, with 17 bases between. CDR3 length: 12 amino acids. In DNA, the CDR3 is TGTGCCGTGCATAAGAGAACAAGTGAAGCTTTCTTT. Its protein product is CAVHKRTSEAFF.

The chain employs TRBV28 and TRBJ1-2, with D unresolved. Trimming pared 2 bases from V and 6 bases from J, leaving 10 bases between. This CDR3 spans 13 amino acids. CDR1 and CDR2 (germline): MDHEN, SYDVKM. CDR3 region: CASSLREINGYTF. The DNA of the CDR3 is TGTGCCAGCAGTTTAAGGGAAATAAATGGCTACACCTTC.

The J gene is TRBJ2-5, the V gene TRBV19; 7 bases map to TRBD1. This CDR3 contains 13 residues. V shed 8 bases and J 0 bases; nucleotides not matched to a gene: 3. Germline CDR1 and CDR2: LNHDA and SQIVND (reference sequence). For the CDR3, the DNA is TGTGCCAGTCAGGGGGTCTACCAAGAGACCCAGTACTTC. Translation: CASQGVYQETQYF.

This chain uses TRBV6-6 with TRBJ1-5; D not certain. CDR1 is MNHNY, CDR2 SVGAGI, per germline (reference sequence). The CDR3 extends over 11 amino acids. Trimming left V 10 bases short and J 7 bases short, with 11 bases between. CDR3 in amino acids: CATSSEQPQHF. The CDR3, as DNA: TGTGCCACCTCTTCCGAGCAGCCCCAGCATTTT.

V and J are TRBV2 and TRBJ1-2; possible D gene TRBD1, 6 bases. This CDR3 region has 14 residues. CDR1 and CDR2 from the germline V gene are SNHLY and FYNNEI. V gave up 8 bases and J gave up 2 bases, with 15 bases separating them. Here the CDR3 reads CASREEQGNYGYTF. CDR3 bases: TGTGCCAGCCGAGAAGAGCAGGGGAACTATGGCTACACCTTC.

The chain combines TRBV2 with TRBJ2-5; unclear D gene. Trimming stripped 7 bases from V and 1 base from J, with 10 bases between. Germline V CDR1 and CDR2: SNHLY, FYNNEI. The CDR3 extends over 13 amino acids. The CDR3 region is CASNQEIQETQYF. The CDR3 DNA follows: TGTGCCAGCAATCAGGAGATCCAAGAGACCCAGTACTTC.

This rearrangement joins TRBV4-2 to TRBJ2-3; perhaps TRBD1 as D (6 bases). Germline V gives CDR1 LGHNA, CDR2 YNFKEQ. Trimming cost V 1 base and J 6 bases, with 17 bases left between them. This CDR3 is built from 16 residues. The CDR3 DNA is TGTGCCAGCAGCCAAGTTCACAGGGCTGGAGGCGATACGCAGTATTTT. Translating gives CASSQVHRAGGDTQYF.

The chain uses TRBV29-1 and TRBJ2-4; D is possibly TRBD2 (5 bases). V shed 8 bases and J shed 2 bases, with 10 bases lying between them. The CDR3 sequence is 12 residues long. CDR1 and CDR2 from the germline V gene are SQVTM and ANQGSEA. The CDR3 sequence is CSLRASKNIQYF. CDR3 DNA sequence: TGCAGCTTGCGGGCGTCCAAAAACATTCAGTACTTC.

The gene calls are TRBV6-5 and TRBJ2-7; the match to TRBD1 covers 9 bases. This CDR3 region has 17 residues. The V segment lost 2 bases and the J segment 3 bases; nucleotides outside the gene matches: 11. CDR1 and CDR2 (germline): MNHEY, SVGAGI. The chain's CDR3 is CASSYGSLGQGGYEQYF. Written as DNA, the CDR3 is TGTGCCAGCAGTTACGGGTCGCTGGGACAGGGTGGCTACGAGCAGTACTTC.

The CDR3 bases are TGTGCCTGGAGTGTACTTGGCGCCGAGCAGTTCTTC. Protein sequence: CAWSVLGAEQFF. The gene calls are TRBV30 and TRBJ2-1; D gene unclear. The ends were cut back, 0 bases at V and 10 bases at J, with 10 bases in the middle. From germline, CDR1 is GTSNPN and CDR2 SVGIG (reference sequence). This CDR3 region has 12 residues.

The chain is built from TRBV2 and TRBJ2-1; the D gene is possibly TRBD2 (5 bases). V shed 8 bases and J shed 7 bases, with 12 bases lying between them. CDR3 length: 12 residues. Germline loops: CDR1 SNHLY, CDR2 FYNNEI. CDR3 amino acids: CASSTRPNEQFF. CDR3 in DNA: TGTGCCAGCTCAACTAGGCCTAATGAGCAGTTCTTC. The full variable domain, completed using reference TRBV2 and TRBJ2-1, is EPEVTQTPSHQVTQMGQEVILRCVPISNHLYFYWYRQILGQKVEFLVSFYNNEISEKSEIFDDQFSVERPDGSNFTLKIRSTKLEDSAMYFCASSTRPNEQFFGPGTRLTVL.

The chain combines TRBV29-1 with TRBJ2-6; unclear D gene. The CDR3 is made up of 13 amino acids. Germline values: CDR1 SQVTM, CDR2 ANQGSEA. CDR3 coding DNA: TGCAGTATCGCATTGACTGGGGCCAACGTCCTGACTTTC. It codes for CSIALTGANVLTF.

V usage is TRBV24-1 and J usage is TRBJ2-1; 7 positions match TRBD1. Trimming cost V 12 bases and J 4 bases; bases outside gene matches: 11. The CDR3 loop spans 14 amino acids. CDR1 and CDR2 (germline): KGHDR, SFDVKD. The CDR3 coding sequence is TGTGCCGTCGGGACAGAAAAAGATTACAATGAGCAGTTCTTC. Translating it yields CAVGTEKDYNEQFF.

The rearrangement links TRBV9 to TRBJ2-1; TRBD2 is a possible D gene (6 bases). This CDR3 is 15 amino acids long. CDR1 SGDLS and CDR2 YYNGEE come from the germline V gene. Trimming removed 0 bases from V and 5 bases from J, with 12 bases in between. The CDR3 DNA reads TGTGCCAGCAGCGTAGCGGCGGGAAGGCACAATGAGCAGTTCTTC. Translated, it gives CASSVAAGRHNEQFF.

The chain is built from TRBV3-1 and TRBJ1-1; D is unresolved. V lost 0 bases, J lost 6 bases, and 8 bases lay in between. Per the germline V gene, CDR1 is LGHDT and CDR2 is YNNKEL (reference sequence). The CDR3 totals 13 residues. DNA for the CDR3: TGTGCCAGCAGCCAAGATCCCATCCCTGAAGCTTTCTTT. Translating gives CASSQDPIPEAFF. Complete variable domain (other parts from reference TRBV3-1 and TRBJ1-1): DTAVSQTPKYLVTQMGNDKSIKCEQNLGHDTMYWYKQDSKKFLKIMFSYNNKELIINETVPNRFSPKSPDKAHLNLHINSLELGDSAVYFCASSQDPIPEAFFGQGTRLTVV.